This T cell receptor beta chain was sequenced in a study of T cells in Graves' hyperthyroidism and ophthalmopathy. Diagnoses were made from clinical symptoms, serum measures (thyroxine and TRAb), thyroid ultrasound and orbital computed tomography. RNA transcripts gave rise to amplified TCR beta CDR3 regions. A set of HTBI primers served as the primers for a first-round RT-PCR of the TCR CDR3. TCRdb independently ran MiXCR on the multiplex PCR reads; one entry per CDR3 protein. The sample has 250,000 to 400,000 distinct CDR3 sequences, roughly 15% seen once. The sequencing sample was made of blood. The receptor was isolated from a woman aged 40 to 50 with Graves' ophthalmopathy.

CDR3 loop: CSARNMGGEETQYF. The CDR3 region has the DNA TGCAGTGCTAGAAATATGGGGGGCGAAGAGACCCAGTACTTC. This sequence joins TRBV20-1 and TRBJ2-5, with D possibly called TRBD1 or TRBD2 (6 bases each). The ends were cut back, 2 bases at V and 3 bases at J, with 13 bases in the middle. CDR3 length: 14 residues. Germline V gene data show CDR1 as DFQATT and CDR2 as SNEGSKA (reference sequence).